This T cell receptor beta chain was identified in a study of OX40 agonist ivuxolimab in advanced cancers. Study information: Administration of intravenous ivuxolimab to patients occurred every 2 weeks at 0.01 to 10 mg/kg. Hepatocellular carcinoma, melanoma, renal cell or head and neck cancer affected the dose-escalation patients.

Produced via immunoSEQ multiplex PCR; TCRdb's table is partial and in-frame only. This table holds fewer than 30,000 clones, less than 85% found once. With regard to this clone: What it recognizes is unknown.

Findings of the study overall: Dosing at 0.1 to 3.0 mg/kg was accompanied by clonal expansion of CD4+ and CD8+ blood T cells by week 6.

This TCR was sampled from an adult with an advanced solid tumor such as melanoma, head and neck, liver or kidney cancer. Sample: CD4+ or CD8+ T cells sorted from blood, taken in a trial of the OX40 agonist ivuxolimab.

DNA for the CDR3: TGCGCCAGCAGCCAAGATGAAATACAATTAGCGGGGGACAACACCGGGGAGCTGTTTTTT. Translation gives CASSQDEIQLAGDNTGELFF. V and J are TRBV4-1 and TRBJ2-2; 9 bases match TRBD2. Germline assignment: CDR1 MGHRA and CDR2 YSYEKL. The CDR3 spans 20 residues. V shed 0 bases and J 2 bases; nucleotides not matched to a gene: 13.